Below are 26 T cell receptor beta chains sequenced from a single sample in a study of blood T cell repertoires in COVID-19. Libraries were prepared by immunoSEQ multiplex PCR; TCRdb keeps only in-frame clonotypes and omits some of them. The sample holds tens of thousands of clones, over 65% seen once. The sequenced material came from peripheral blood. The receptors come from a woman aged 70 to 79 with acute or convalescent COVID-19.

The J gene is TRBJ1-6, the V gene TRBV10-3; D gene uncertain. CDR1 is ENHRY and CDR2 is SYGVKD in the germline V gene. V lost 3 bases and J lost 6, with 3 bases in between. CDR3 length: 12 amino acids. The CDR3 DNA reads TGTGCCATCAGTGACGGTAATTCACCCCTCCACTTT. Translation gives CAISDGNSPLHF.

The rearrangement links TRBV11-2 to TRBJ2-1, with D possibly matching TRBD1 (7 bases). CDR1 and CDR2 from the germline V gene are SGHAT and FQNNGV. CDR3 size: 19 residues. V was shortened by 6 bases and J by 3 bases, with 27 bases between the two germline ends. Here the CDR3 DNA reads TGTGCCAGCAGAACCGGACAGCTCTCCCTCAGGGGGGTCTACAATGAGCAGTTCTTC. This gives the protein CASRTGQLSLRGVYNEQFF.

Many counts were recorded for this clone. The chain employs TRBV6-5 and TRBJ2-1; D is possibly TRBD1 (5 bases). The V gene's germline CDR1 is MNHEY and CDR2 SVGAGI. This CDR3 comprises 14 residues. V lost 5 bases, J lost 4 bases, and 12 bases lay in between. The CDR3 loop is CASSIGREYNEQFF. DNA of the CDR3: TGTGCCAGCAGTATAGGCAGGGAATACAATGAGCAGTTCTTC.

This CDR3 reads CASSQDLGRENGYTF. The CDR3 nucleotides read TGCGCCAGCAGCCAAGATCTGGGCAGGGAAAATGGCTACACCTTC. The gene calls are TRBV4-3 and TRBJ1-2; D is possibly TRBD1 (5 bases). Germline V gene sequence: CDR1 LGHNA, CDR2 YSLEER. The length of the CDR3 is 15 residues. The V end was cut by 0 bases, the J end by 6 bases, with 14 bases between.

This clone was counted a few times. The CDR3 region has the DNA TGCAGCGTTTTAGACAGAAAGAACACTGAAGCTTTCTTT. It codes for CSVLDRKNTEAFF. V and J are TRBV29-1 and TRBJ1-1; D might be TRBD1 (5 bases). Deletions cut 5 bases from V and 1 base from J, with 11 bases between. The CDR3 length is 13 residues. Germline V CDR1 and CDR2: SQVTM, ANQGSEA. Drawing the rest from reference TRBV29-1 and TRBJ1-1, the complete variable domain is SAVISQKPSRDICQRGTSLTIQCQVDSQVTMMFWYRQQPGQSLTLIATANQGSEATYESGFVIDKFPISRPNLTFSTLTVSNMSPEDSSIYLCSVLDRKNTEAFFGQGTRLTVV.

This rearrangement joins TRBV5-5 to TRBJ2-5; TRBD2 might be the D (6 bases). The CDR3 has 14 amino acids. CDR1 and CDR2 from the germline V gene are SGHKS and YYEKEE (reference sequence). V gave up 1 base and J gave up 5 bases, with 12 bases separating them. Here the CDR3 DNA reads TGTGCCAGCAGCTTGCGGGGGTCGGGCGAGACCCAGTACTTC. It encodes CASSLRGSGETQYF. Full variable domain (missing parts from reference TRBV5-5 and TRBJ2-5): DAGVTQSPTHLIKTRGQQVTLRCSPISGHKSVSWYQQVLGQGPQFIFQYYEKEERGRGNFPDRFSARQFPNYSSELNVNALLLGDSALYLCASSLRGSGETQYFGPGTRLLVL.

The chain carries TRBV13 and TRBJ2-1; weak D call: TRBD1 (6 bases). This CDR3 is built from 15 residues. V shed 2 bases and J shed 8 bases, with 16 bases lying between them. CDR1 is PRHDT and CDR2 is FYEKMQ in the germline V gene (reference sequence). CDR3 amino acids: CASSLRGRPGDEQFF. The CDR3 region has the DNA TGTGCCAGCAGCTTACGAGGCCGCCCAGGGGATGAGCAGTTCTTC.

V and J are TRBV21-1 and TRBJ1-1. TRBV21-1 is a pseudogene. The CDR3 spans 13 residues. CDR3 residues: CASLGSKRTEAFF. As DNA, the CDR3 is TGTGCCAGCCTAGGGAGCAAGAGGACTGAAGCTTTCTTT.

The rearrangement uses TRBV28 and TRBJ2-1; 14 nucleotides align to TRBD2. Losses at the gene ends were 6 bases for V and 6 bases for J; bases not matched to a gene: 19. CDR1 is MDHEN and CDR2 is SYDVKM in the germline V gene. The CDR3 consists of 20 residues. This chain's CDR3 is CASSSMGLAGEGYLGNEQFF. The CDR3 coding sequence is TGTGCCAGCAGCTCAATGGGACTAGCGGGAGAGGGGTATTTGGGCAATGAGCAGTTCTTC. Supplemented by reference TRBV28 and TRBJ2-1, the full variable domain reads DVKVTQSSRYLVKRTGEKVFLECVQDMDHENMFWYRQDPGLGLRLIYFSYDVKMKEKGDIPEGYSVSREKKERFSLILESASTNQTSMYLCASSSMGLAGEGYLGNEQFFGPGTRLTVL.

This chain joins TRBV5-4 and TRBJ2-2; 13 positions match TRBD2. The CDR3 runs to 17 residues. The ends lost 0 bases at V and 7 bases at J; junction bases unmatched: 6. CDR1 and CDR2 (germline): SGHNT, YYREEE (reference sequence). CDR3 in amino acids: CASSLAGTSGKVGELFF. DNA for the CDR3: TGTGCCAGCAGCTTGGCAGGGACTAGCGGGAAGGTCGGGGAGCTGTTTTTT.

Remarks on this clone: The sample has other DNA sequences that encode this CDR3 too. The genes are TRBV18 and TRBJ1-5; 11 positions agree with TRBD1. The V gene's germline CDR1 is KGHSH and CDR2 LQKENI. CDR3 length: 15 amino acids. V shed 3 bases, J shed 6 bases, and the junction held 4 bases outside the gene matches. The DNA of the CDR3 is TGTGCCAGCTCACCGGACAGGGGGCGCGGTCAGCCCCAGCATTTT. As protein: CASSPDRGRGQPQHF. Full variable domain (rest looked up from reference TRBV18 and TRBJ1-5): NAGVMQNPRHLVRRRGQEARLRCSPMKGHSHVYWYRQLPEEGLKFMVYLQKENIIDESGMPKERFSAEFPKEGPSILRIQQVVRGDSAAYFCASSPDRGRGQPQHFGDGTRLSIL.

The chain uses TRBV27 and TRBJ1-6; the D is unclear. This CDR3 has 14 residues. Germline lookup yields CDR1 MNHEY and CDR2 SMNVEV (reference sequence). V was pared by 3 bases and J by 0 bases, with 3 bases between. CDR3 bases: TGTGCCAGCAGTTTGAGCTCCTATAATTCACCCCTCCACTTT. Residues: CASSLSSYNSPLHF.

The J gene is TRBJ1-1, the V gene TRBV6-2 or TRBV6-3, with TRBD1 matching over 8 bases. The ends lost 6 bases at V and 9 bases at J; junction bases unmatched: 12. Germline V gene data show CDR1 as MNHEY and CDR2 as SVGEGT. The CDR3 has 14 amino acids. The CDR3 here is CASSITIQGAQAFF. The DNA of the CDR3 is TGTGCCAGCAGCATTACCATCCAGGGGGCGCAAGCTTTCTTT.

This chain links TRBV2 with TRBJ2-7; D perhaps matches TRBD1 (5 bases). Trimming removed 7 bases at V and 2 bases at J, with 9 bases between. The CDR3 loop spans 12 amino acids. The germline CDR1 and CDR2 sequences are SNHLY and FYNNEI. The CDR3 loop is CASNPTAYEQYF. CDR3 nucleotide sequence: TGTGCCAGCAACCCGACAGCCTACGAGCAGTACTTC.

The chain employs TRBV10-3 and TRBJ1-2, with TRBD1 as a possible D gene (5 bases). The CDR3 has 14 amino acids. V was trimmed by 0 bases and J by 2 bases, leaving 7 bases between them. In germline, CDR1 is ENHRY, CDR2 SYGVKD. The CDR3 here is CAISESGGNYGYTF. The CDR3 DNA reads as TGTGCCATCAGTGAGTCCGGGGGGAACTATGGCTACACCTTC.

This clone was counted only a few times. The chain links TRBV11-2 to TRBJ1-5; 7 bases align to TRBD1. Losses at the gene ends were 5 bases for V and 4 bases for J; bases not matched to a gene: 5. In germline, CDR1 is SGHAT, CDR2 FQNNGV. This CDR3 is built from 14 residues. The CDR3: CASSRQGVNQPQHF. Here the CDR3 DNA reads TGTGCCAGCAGCCGTCAGGGGGTAAATCAGCCCCAGCATTTT.

V usage is TRBV5-4 and J usage is TRBJ1-2; D ambiguous. The CDR3 is 13 residues long. Germline V gene sequence: CDR1 SGHNT, CDR2 YYREEE (reference sequence). The V end was cut by 4 bases, the J end by 7 bases, with 14 bases between. The CDR3 DNA reads TGTGCCAGCAGCAGAGGTGTCGAGGGTGGCTACACCTTC. It yields the protein CASSRGVEGGYTF.

V usage is TRBV6-6 and J usage is TRBJ1-1; a possible D gene is TRBD1 (5 bases). The CDR3 has 14 residues. Germline lookup yields CDR1 MNHNY and CDR2 SVGAGI (reference sequence). Trimming shortened V by 2 bases and J by 5 bases, and 12 bases separated the two germline ends. The CDR3: CASSYEQESTEAFF. The CDR3 DNA reads as TGTGCCAGCAGTTACGAACAGGAGTCGACTGAAGCTTTCTTT.

The sample holds a few counts of this clone. V is TRBV15 and J is TRBJ1-2; 8 nucleotides align to TRBD1. The CDR3 consists of 14 residues. V was clipped by 3 bases and J by 3 bases; unmatched bases: 3. The germline gives CDR1 LNHNV, CDR2 YYDKDF (reference sequence). This CDR3 reads CATSRYRGDYGYTF. The CDR3 bases are TGTGCCACCAGCAGGTACAGGGGGGACTATGGCTACACCTTC.

The chain has TRBV19 and TRBJ1-5; the D is unclear. The CDR3 is made up of 16 amino acids. The ends were cut back, 7 bases at V and 5 bases at J, with 21 bases in the middle. Germline CDR1 and CDR2: LNHDA and SQIVND (reference sequence). In DNA form, the CDR3 reads TGTGCCAGTATAGGATTAGTAGGGAGTGAGCATCAGCCCCAGCATTTT. It encodes CASIGLVGSEHQPQHF. Full variable domain (missing parts from reference TRBV19 and TRBJ1-5): DGGITQSPKYLFRKEGQNVTLSCEQNLNHDAMYWYRQDPGQGLRLIYYSQIVNDFQKGDIAEGYSVSREKKESFPLTVTSAQKNPTAFYLCASIGLVGSEHQPQHFGDGTRLSIL.

The chain recombines TRBV28 with TRBJ1-2; weak D call: TRBD1 (6 bases). Trimming cost V 1 base and J 7 bases, with 10 bases left between them. This CDR3 contains 13 residues. Germline CDR1 and CDR2: MDHEN and SYDVKM. The CDR3 DNA follows: TGTGCCAGCAGTTTATACAGGGTCGGTGGCTACACCTTC. Encoded protein: CASSLYRVGGYTF.

This rearrangement joins TRBV18 to TRBJ2-1, with 11 bases lining up with TRBD1. CDR1 and CDR2 (germline): KGHSH, LQKENI. The V segment lost 6 bases and the J segment 7 bases; nucleotides outside the gene matches: 5. The CDR3 extends over 14 amino acids. CDR3 DNA: TGTGCCAGCTCGGCGGGGACAGGGGGAAATGAGCAGTTCTTC. Translating it yields CASSAGTGGNEQFF.

The CDR3 region is CASSEVSRDRNTIYF. Here the CDR3 DNA reads TGTGCCAGCAGTGAAGTAAGTCGGGACAGAAACACCATATATTTT. The V and J genes are TRBV6-1 and TRBJ1-3; a weak D match, TRBD1 (6 bases). The V end was cut by 1 base, the J end by 5 bases, with 12 bases between. Germline V gene lookup returns CDR1 MNHNS and CDR2 SASEGT. This CDR3 is built from 15 residues.

V usage is TRBV5-1 and J usage is TRBJ2-3; 8 bases fit TRBD1. Germline-derived CDR1 and CDR2 are SGHRS and YFSETQ. CDR3 length: 15 residues. V was clipped by 4 bases and J by 1 base; unmatched bases: 5. The CDR3 coding sequence is TGCGCCAGCAGCCCCATGACAGGGGGCACAGATACGCAGTATTTT. It encodes CASSPMTGGTDTQYF.

The chain employs TRBV7-2 and TRBJ2-5, with TRBD1 matching 7 bases. The CDR3 sequence is 15 residues long. The V and J ends lost 2 bases and 4 bases, in that order; junction bases with no gene match: 7. The V gene's germline CDR1 is SGHTA and CDR2 FQGNSA. The CDR3 protein is CASSLTRGKRETQYF. In DNA form, the CDR3 reads TGTGCCAGCAGCTTAACCAGGGGGAAGAGAGAGACCCAGTACTTC.

This clone was seen once. The chain couples TRBV7-3 to TRBJ1-1; TRBD1 might be the D (6 bases). CDR1 and CDR2 from the germline V gene are SGHTA and FQGTGA. Trimming removed 2 bases at V and 0 bases at J, with 10 bases between. The CDR3 is 15 residues long. The CDR3 sequence is CASSLQGSMNTEAFF. The CDR3, as DNA: TGTGCCAGCAGCTTACAGGGGTCTATGAACACTGAAGCTTTCTTT.